The TCR beta chain described here comes from a study of cytomegalovirus exposure and HLA in healthy donors. Study-level background: Both the 120 validation repertoires and the roughly 700 first-cohort repertoires used the same platform, as reported by a later analysis.

Study results and caveats: Rare TCR sequences predominated, though certain public TCRs were found in many donors.

The assay was immunoSEQ multiplex PCR, and TCRdb's table has in-frame clones only and misses some. The profile shows 130,000 to 150,000 clones, approximately 90% of them singletons. Looked up from germline, CDR1 is MRHNA and CDR2 is SNTAGT. The CDR3 spans 10 residues. Among the 120 or so subjects of the validation cohort, separate from the 666-subject first cohort, were the donors. Comments on this clone: The antigen remains unidentified. A junction end diverges from the germline sequence, so it may reflect a read error.

The rearrangement links TRBV6-4 to TRBJ2-7; 8 bases map to TRBD1. The source material was PBMCs. This receptor was obtained from a young man in good health and CMV-seropositive. CDR3 loop: CAIKGQGADF. CDR3 nucleotides: TGTGCCATCAAAGGACAGGGAGCAGACTTC.